The rows below give T cell receptor beta chains drawn from one sample of a study of cytomegalovirus exposure and HLA in healthy donors. The table came from immunoSEQ multiplex PCR; TCRdb's copy has only in-frame clones and leaves some out. Found here are 100,000 to 150,000 clones, roughly four fifths of them singletons; the top ten hold under 2%. Sequenced input: PBMCs. These receptors all stem from a man younger than 35 in good health and CMV-seronegative. Both conserved end residues are part of each CDR3. The D gene is left open where the match is weak. Some rows have no size entry. The others give once, few or many, or a class for an expanded clone.

TRBD1,.,TRBJ2-3,TRBV27,TGTGCCAGCGGAGAGAAGGGACAGCGCGTGTTGGCGCAGTATTTT,CASGEKGQRVLAQYF
TRBD1,few,TRBJ1-1,TRBV5-1,TGCGCCAGCAGCCCCAGGACAGGGCAGAACACTGAAGCTTTCTTT,CASSPRTGQNTEAFF
.,.,TRBJ2-7,TRBV19,TGTGCCACCTCGAAAGGGGTCTCCTACGAGCAGTACTTC,CATSKGVSYEQYF
TRBD1,.,TRBJ1-6,TRBV11-1,TGTGCCAGCGTGACACCCGACAGGGGGGAATATAATTCACCCCTCCACTTT,CASVTPDRGEYNSPLHF
.,.,TRBJ2-7,TRBV6-5,TGTGCCAGCACGGGACTTTACTACGAGCAGTACTTC,CASTGLYYEQYF
.,.,TRBJ1-4,TRBV5-1,TGCGCCAGCAGCTCTTCGACAGGCGGTCCAACTAATGAAAAACTGTTTTTT,CASSSSTGGPTNEKLFF
.,.,TRBJ1-1,TRBV19,TGTGCCAGTAGTAACAGCCCGGGGGGAGCTGAAGCTTTCTTT,CASSNSPGGAEAFF
.,.,TRBJ1-1,TRBV7-9,TGTGCCAGCAGCTTACAATTCAGGGACACTGAAGCTTTCTTT,CASSLQFRDTEAFF
.,once,TRBJ1-2,TRBV5-6,TGTGCCAGCAGCTTGGGGGGCGGCTTAGACTATGGCTACACCTTC,CASSLGGGLDYGYTF
.,.,TRBJ2-1,TRBV11-3,TGTGCCAGCAGCTTAGTCCAGGGGAGGGGTGAGCAGTTCTTC,CASSLVQGRGEQFF
TRBD1,.,TRBJ1-6,TRBV27,TGTGCCAGCAGTTCACAACAGGGGGCGTTCTATAATTCACCCCTCCACTTT,CASSSQQGAFYNSPLHF
.,few,TRBJ1-6,TRBV2,TGTGCCAGCAGTGAAACGGGGGGCAGTTATTCACCCCTCCACTTT,CASSETGGSYSPLHF
.,.,TRBJ2-7,TRBV9,TGTGCCAGCAGCGAGGCCCCAGCGAGTCAGAACTACGAGCAGTACTTC,CASSEAPASQNYEQYF
.,.,TRBJ2-1,TRBV5-1,TGCGCCAGCAGGCTACTGGGGAGCTCCTACAATGAGCAGTTCTTC,CASRLLGSSYNEQFF
.,.,TRBJ1-6,TRBV2,TGTGCCAGCAGTGAAGCCAGGGTTTATTCACCCCTCCACTTT,CASSEARVYSPLHF
TRBD1,.,TRBJ1-1,TRBV19,TGTGCCAGTAGTCAGGGGGCGAACACTGAAGCTTTCTTT,CASSQGANTEAFF
.,once,TRBJ2-3,TRBV7-2,TGTGCCTCCGCCCTTTTTAGGGGGGATACGCAGTATTTT,CASALFRGDTQYF
TRBD2,.,TRBJ2-5,TRBV6-5,TGTGCCAGCAGTTTGATAGCGGGGGGAGGAGAGACCCAGTACTTC,CASSLIAGGGETQYF
.,.,TRBJ1-2,TRBV7-2,TGTGCCAGCAGCCAAATGGTATGGGGGGGAGGCTACACCTTC,CASSQMVWGGGYTF
TRBD1,.,TRBJ1-6,TRBV4-1,TGTGCCAGCAGCCAGGTAAACAGGGGGTCAAATTCACCCCTCCACTTT,CASSQVNRGSNSPLHF
.,.,TRBJ1-1,TRBV2,TGTGCCAGCAGTTCCCCACAGGGAAGGGACACTGAAGCTTTCTTT,CASSSPQGRDTEAFF
.,.,TRBJ1-6,TRBV11-2,TGTGCCAGCAGCTTATTGGCCAGCTCCTATAATTCACCCCTCCACTTT,CASSLLASSYNSPLHF
.,.,TRBJ1-2,TRBV19,TGTGCCAGTAGTATAACATCCAACTATGGCTACACCTTC,CASSITSNYGYTF
.,.,TRBJ2-2,TRBV5-4,TGTGCCAGCAGCTCGGCGGGCCTCAACACCGGGGAGCTGTTTTTT,CASSSAGLNTGELFF
TRBD1,.,TRBJ1-2,TRBV11-2,TGTGCCAGCAGCCGAACAGGGGGCGCTTGGGATGGCTACACCTTC,CASSRTGGAWDGYTF
TRBD1,.,TRBJ1-1,TRBV5-1,TGCGCCAGCAGCGCGACAGGGGGATACACTGAAGCTTTCTTT,CASSATGGYTEAFF
TRBD1,.,TRBJ2-7,TRBV19,TGTGCCAGTAGTCCCCGGGGCACAGGGGGGCTCTACGAGCAGTACTTC,CASSPRGTGGLYEQYF
.,.,TRBJ1-1,TRBV19,TGTGCCAGTAGTATCGTGGGGGGTCCGACTGAAGCTTTCTTT,CASSIVGGPTEAFF
.,.,TRBJ2-7,TRBV6-1,TGTGCCAGCAGTGAACCCCCGGGACATAGCTCCTACGAGCAGTACTTC,CASSEPPGHSSYEQYF
TRBD1,.,TRBJ1-6,TRBV7-3,TGTGCCAGCAGTCTCAGGGGGGATAATTCACCCCTCCACTTT,CASSLRGDNSPLHF
.,.,TRBJ2-1,TRBV5-4,TGTGCCAGCACCCCCCTCGGAGGGCACAATGAGCAGTTCTTC,CASTPLGGHNEQFF
.,.,TRBJ2-2,TRBV6-5,TGTGCCAGCAGCTACCTAAACACCGGGGAGCTGTTTTTT,CASSYLNTGELFF
.,once,TRBJ2-1,TRBV4-1,TGCGCCAGCAGCCCCCTAGGTAGCTCCTACAATGAGCAGTTCTTC,CASSPLGSSYNEQFF
TRBD2,.,TRBJ2-3,TRBV5-4,TGTGCCAGCAGCTTGGGGGGGGGTTGGCGCCCAGATACGCAGTATTTT,CASSLGGGWRPDTQYF
TRBD2,.,TRBJ2-1,TRBV18,TGTGCCAGCTCAGGCGAGGCGGGGGGATACAATGAGCAGTTCTTC,CASSGEAGGYNEQFF
.,.,TRBJ2-2,TRBV10-3,TGTGCCATCACCGACTTTTACACCGGGGAGCTGTTTTTT,CAITDFYTGELFF
.,.,TRBJ1-2,TRBV27,TGTGCCAGCAGTTTATCGTACAGGAGGGGCGGCTACACCTTC,CASSLSYRRGGYTF
TRBD1,.,TRBJ1-1,TRBV19,TGTGCCAGTATAATGAGGGGGACAGGGTCCGGGAACACTGAAGCTTTCTTT,CASIMRGTGSGNTEAFF
.,.,TRBJ1-2,TRBV19,TGTGCCAGTAGTATCGGCGGGAACTATGGCTACACCTTC,CASSIGGNYGYTF
.,.,TRBJ2-7,TRBV4-1,TGCGCCAGCAGCCAGGACAGTTCCTACGAGCAGTACTTC,CASSQDSSYEQYF
TRBD1,.,TRBJ2-3,TRBV2,TGTGCCAGCAGTGAATATGGACAGGGGGTAGCAGATACGCAGTATTTT,CASSEYGQGVADTQYF
TRBD2,.,TRBJ2-3,TRBV5-1,TGCGCCAGCAGCTCCCTTGGCGGGGGGGCGGATACGCAGTATTTT,CASSSLGGGADTQYF
.,.,TRBJ1-3,TRBV6-5,TGTGCCAGCGGACTGACCGCCACTGGAAACACCATATATTTT,CASGLTATGNTIYF
TRBD2,.,TRBJ2-1,TRBV5-1,TGCGCCAGCAGCTTGACTAGCGGAATCAATTATGAGCAGTTCTTC,CASSLTSGINYEQFF